This TCR beta chain appears in the sequencing data of a study of beta chain features in type 1 diabetes. Findings of the study overall: Cells that show high TCR expression could be over-represented by cDNA sequencing. In all four CD4+ subsets, TCRB CDR3 length was significantly, moderately reduced in type 1 diabetes.

Reverse transcription of all isolated RNA meant that expressed TCRB transcripts were sequenced. Profiling relied on immunoSEQ multiplex PCR, and the TCRdb table lists in-frame clones only, not all of them. The repertoire holds around 160,000 clones, with roughly 65% as singletons. Using CD45RO/CCR7/CD25/CD127/CD95/CD27, CD4+ naive, central memory, regulatory and stem cell-like memory cells were sorted. Each population that was sorted was more than 95% pure. With respect to this clone: The antigen is not known.

The TCR comes from a man in his thirties or forties with type 1 diabetes. Sequencing was performed on naive CD4+ T cells from blood.

CDR3 sequence (DNA): TGTGCCAGCAGCCACACAGATACGCAGTATTTT. It encodes CASSHTDTQYF. V gene TRBV7-2 combines with J gene TRBJ2-3; D unresolved. From germline, CDR1 is SGHTA and CDR2 FQGNSA. V lost 5 bases, J lost 2 bases, and 2 bases lay in between. The CDR3 sequence is 11 residues long.